This is a list of T cell receptor beta chains from one sample in a study of blood T cells in healthy people across ages. TCRdb analysed the 5' RACE reads with MiXCR anew, one entry per CDR3 protein. The sample records about 1.5 million distinct CDR3 sequences, about 45% being singletons. Sequencing was performed on blood. Source of these receptors: a woman younger than 30 in good health. Each CDR3 is given with its conserved first and last residue. Fields, in order: J gene, V gene, clone size, CDR3 protein. Rows may omit the clone size; those that give it use once, few, many or a size class.

j_gene: TRBJ2-3; v_gene: TRBV12-3/TRBV12-4; abundance: many; CDR3aa: CASSLRVTQYF
j_gene: TRBJ1-3; v_gene: TRBV28; abundance: .; CDR3aa: CASSPSGTVSGNTIYF
j_gene: TRBJ1-1; v_gene: TRBV5-1; abundance: .; CDR3aa: CASRRGLMNTEAFF
j_gene: TRBJ2-7; v_gene: TRBV10-3; abundance: few; CDR3aa: CAISAGQAYEQYF
j_gene: TRBJ1-1; v_gene: TRBV9; abundance: few; CDR3aa: CASSVGWGRTEAFF
j_gene: TRBJ2-7; v_gene: TRBV6-5; abundance: .; CDR3aa: CASSGGSVGYEQYF
j_gene: TRBJ2-7; v_gene: TRBV2; abundance: many; CDR3aa: CASSYSGVYEQYF
j_gene: TRBJ2-5; v_gene: TRBV21-1; abundance: .; CDR3aa: CASSKRGQGKETQYF
j_gene: TRBJ2-1; v_gene: TRBV7-9; abundance: few; CDR3aa: CASSLATGFGNSYDEQFF
j_gene: TRBJ2-5; v_gene: TRBV18; abundance: .; CDR3aa: CASSQGAMETQYF
j_gene: TRBJ2-1; v_gene: TRBV7-8; abundance: few; CDR3aa: CASSSIAESSYNEQFF
j_gene: TRBJ1-1; v_gene: TRBV4-1; abundance: few; CDR3aa: CASSQGARNTEAFF
j_gene: TRBJ2-3; v_gene: TRBV12-3/TRBV12-4; abundance: .; CDR3aa: CASRLAGGNTQYF
j_gene: TRBJ2-3; v_gene: TRBV20-1; abundance: few; CDR3aa: CSATRASGSGDTDTQYF
j_gene: TRBJ1-6; v_gene: TRBV5-4; abundance: .; CDR3aa: CASSLGGNNSPLHF
j_gene: TRBJ2-3; v_gene: TRBV4-3; abundance: many; CDR3aa: CASSQDPGQGADTQYF
j_gene: TRBJ2-1; v_gene: TRBV12-3/TRBV12-4; abundance: .; CDR3aa: CASRIDMEVYNEQFF
j_gene: TRBJ2-3; v_gene: TRBV14; abundance: few; CDR3aa: CASSQDSWGLRDTQYF
j_gene: TRBJ2-4; v_gene: TRBV5-1; abundance: few; CDR3aa: CASREQAKNIQYF
j_gene: TRBJ2-5; v_gene: TRBV29-1; abundance: .; CDR3aa: CSVKGQQYQETQYF
j_gene: TRBJ1-6; v_gene: TRBV9; abundance: .; CDR3aa: CASSALDRGMSPLHF
j_gene: TRBJ2-7; v_gene: TRBV12-3/TRBV12-4; abundance: many; CDR3aa: CASQVGSRVYEQYF
j_gene: TRBJ2-3; v_gene: TRBV7-9; abundance: .; CDR3aa: CASSNTGGADTQYF
j_gene: TRBJ1-1; v_gene: TRBV28; abundance: .; CDR3aa: CASNEQWELARAFF
j_gene: TRBJ2-1; v_gene: TRBV7-2; abundance: few; CDR3aa: CASSSIAGPTYNEQFF
j_gene: .; v_gene: TRBV4-3; abundance: .; CDR3aa: CASSQFRTNEQYF
j_gene: TRBJ1-2; v_gene: TRBV20-1; abundance: .; CDR3aa: CSARAHRPYYGYTF
j_gene: .; v_gene: TRBV3-1; abundance: .; CDR3aa: CASSQGGFRALKTYEQYF
j_gene: TRBJ1-1; v_gene: TRBV27; abundance: few; CDR3aa: CASSQGQSTEAFF
j_gene: TRBJ2-3; v_gene: TRBV7-3; abundance: .; CDR3aa: CASSPTVITDTQYF
j_gene: TRBJ1-4; v_gene: TRBV27; abundance: .; CDR3aa: CASSTYLNEKLFF
j_gene: TRBJ1-2; v_gene: TRBV12-5; abundance: .; CDR3aa: CASGLDRGDYYGYTF
j_gene: TRBJ2-3; v_gene: TRBV27; abundance: once; CDR3aa: CASSNPGLAVDTQYF
j_gene: TRBJ2-3; v_gene: TRBV10-3; abundance: .; CDR3aa: CAIRGLAGVTDTQYF
j_gene: TRBJ1-1; v_gene: TRBV18; abundance: .; CDR3aa: CASSPQGPDTEAFF
j_gene: TRBJ2-7; v_gene: TRBV7-9; abundance: .; CDR3aa: CASSFLQSSYEQYF
j_gene: TRBJ2-7; v_gene: TRBV3-1; abundance: .; CDR3aa: CASSQDRGLFYEQYF
j_gene: TRBJ1-6; v_gene: TRBV12-3/TRBV12-4; abundance: .; CDR3aa: CASSLAPRGSPLHF
j_gene: TRBJ2-7; v_gene: TRBV2; abundance: .; CDR3aa: CASRVGQGPTYEQYF
j_gene: TRBJ2-2; v_gene: TRBV10-3; abundance: .; CDR3aa: CAISDVNNGELFF
j_gene: TRBJ1-2; v_gene: TRBV4-3; abundance: .; CDR3aa: CASSHPDRGRGYTF
j_gene: TRBJ2-7; v_gene: TRBV7-2; abundance: .; CDR3aa: CASSLGQGLDYEQYF
j_gene: TRBJ2-2; v_gene: TRBV9; abundance: .; CDR3aa: CASSVEDHLAEELFF